This T cell receptor beta chain was sequenced for a study of CD8+CD57+ T cells in acquired aplastic anemia. Study as a whole: The DNA of sorted CD4+ and CD8+ cells averaged 3.2 ug.

CDR3 length: 14 residues. Germline V gives CDR1 SGDLS, CDR2 YYNGEE. V shed 4 bases and J shed 8 bases, with 17 bases lying between them. Study outcomes and limitations: Levels of CD8+ Simpson's diversity were not significantly distinct in patients versus controls. Twenty-nine shared CD8+ CDR3s appeared highly expressed within patients' immunodominant clones.

TCR beta VDJ and CDR3 profiling used genomic DNA as template. TCRdb processed the reads anew with MiXCR; each CDR3 protein has one entry. The sample lists hundreds of thousands of distinct CDR3 sequences; around 72% were seen once. This clonotype was recorded only once. Antigen unknown. The sample taken for sequencing was sorted CD4+, CD8+, or CD8+CD57+ T cells (not recorded which) from PBMCs. The chain couples TRBV9 to TRBJ2-3; weak D call: TRBD1 (5 bases). This receptor was taken from a human donor in good health, serving as a control. CDR3 bases: TGTGCCAGCAGCTCGACAGAGTTCTCAGCTACGCAGTATTTT. Encoded protein: CASSSTEFSATQYF.